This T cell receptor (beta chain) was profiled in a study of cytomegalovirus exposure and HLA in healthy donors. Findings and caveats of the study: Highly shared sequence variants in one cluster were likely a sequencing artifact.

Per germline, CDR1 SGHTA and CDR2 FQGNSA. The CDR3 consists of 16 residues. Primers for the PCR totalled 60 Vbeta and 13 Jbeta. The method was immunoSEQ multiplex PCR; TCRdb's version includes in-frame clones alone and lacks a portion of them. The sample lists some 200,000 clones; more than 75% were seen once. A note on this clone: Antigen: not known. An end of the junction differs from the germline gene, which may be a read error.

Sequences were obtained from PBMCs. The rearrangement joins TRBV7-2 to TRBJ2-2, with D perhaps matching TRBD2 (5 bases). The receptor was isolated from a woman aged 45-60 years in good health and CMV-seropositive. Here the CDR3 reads CASSLAGVPRTGELFF. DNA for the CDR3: TGTGCCAGCAGCCTAGCCGGGGTCCCTCGGACCGGGGAGCTGTTTTTT.